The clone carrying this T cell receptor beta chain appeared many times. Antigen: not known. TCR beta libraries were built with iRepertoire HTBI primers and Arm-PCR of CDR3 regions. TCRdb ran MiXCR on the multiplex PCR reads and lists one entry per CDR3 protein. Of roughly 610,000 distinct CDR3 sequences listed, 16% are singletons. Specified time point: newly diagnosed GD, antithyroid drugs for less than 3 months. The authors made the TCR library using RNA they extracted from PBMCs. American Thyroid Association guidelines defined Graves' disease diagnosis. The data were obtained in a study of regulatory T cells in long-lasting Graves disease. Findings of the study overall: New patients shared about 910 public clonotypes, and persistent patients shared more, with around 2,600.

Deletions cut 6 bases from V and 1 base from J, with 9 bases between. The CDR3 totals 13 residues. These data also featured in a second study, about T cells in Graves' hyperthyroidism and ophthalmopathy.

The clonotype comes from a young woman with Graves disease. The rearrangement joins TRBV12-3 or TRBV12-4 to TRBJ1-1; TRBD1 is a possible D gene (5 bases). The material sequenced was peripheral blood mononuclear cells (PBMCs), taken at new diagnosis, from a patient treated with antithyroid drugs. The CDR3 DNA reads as TGTGCCAGCAGAGAGAGGGGGAACACTGAAGCTTTCTTT. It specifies CASRERGNTEAFF.